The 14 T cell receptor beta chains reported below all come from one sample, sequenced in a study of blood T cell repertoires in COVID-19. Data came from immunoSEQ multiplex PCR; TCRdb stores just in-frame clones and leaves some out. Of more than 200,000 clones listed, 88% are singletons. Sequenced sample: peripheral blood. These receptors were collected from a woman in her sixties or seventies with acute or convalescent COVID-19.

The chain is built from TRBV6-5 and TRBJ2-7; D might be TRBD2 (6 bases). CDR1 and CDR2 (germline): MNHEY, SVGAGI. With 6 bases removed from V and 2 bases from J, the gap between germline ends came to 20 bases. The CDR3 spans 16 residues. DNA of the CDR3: TGTGCCAGCAGCTACAGATCTTTGCGGGATACCTACGAGCAGTACTTC. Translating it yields CASSYRSLRDTYEQYF.

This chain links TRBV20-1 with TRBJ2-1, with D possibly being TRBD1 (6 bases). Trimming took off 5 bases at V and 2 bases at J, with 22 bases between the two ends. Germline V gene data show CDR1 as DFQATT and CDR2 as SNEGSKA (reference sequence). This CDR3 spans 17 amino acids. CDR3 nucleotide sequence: TGCAGTGCTGGTGGCGGCCAGGGGTCAATCACCTACAATGAGCAGTTCTTC. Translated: CSAGGGQGSITYNEQFF.

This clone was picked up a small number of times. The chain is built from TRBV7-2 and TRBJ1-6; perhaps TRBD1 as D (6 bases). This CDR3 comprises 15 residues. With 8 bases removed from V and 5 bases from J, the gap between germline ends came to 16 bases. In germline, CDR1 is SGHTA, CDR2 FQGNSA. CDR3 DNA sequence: TGTGCCAGCGGAGCCCACAGGGAGAATAATTCACCCCTCCACTTT. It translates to CASGAHRENNSPLHF.

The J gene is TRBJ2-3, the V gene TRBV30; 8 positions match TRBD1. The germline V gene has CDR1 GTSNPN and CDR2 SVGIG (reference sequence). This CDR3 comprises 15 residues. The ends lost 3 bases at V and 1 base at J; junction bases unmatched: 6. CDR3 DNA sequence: TGTGCCTGGAGCGGACAGGGTTTAGGCACAGATACGCAGTATTTT. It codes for CAWSGQGLGTDTQYF.

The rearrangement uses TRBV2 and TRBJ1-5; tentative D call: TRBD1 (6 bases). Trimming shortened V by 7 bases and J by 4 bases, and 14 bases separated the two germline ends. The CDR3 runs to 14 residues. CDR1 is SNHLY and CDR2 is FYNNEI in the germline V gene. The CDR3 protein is CASTEDRRNQPQHF. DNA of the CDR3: TGTGCCAGCACCGAAGACAGGCGAAATCAGCCCCAGCATTTT.

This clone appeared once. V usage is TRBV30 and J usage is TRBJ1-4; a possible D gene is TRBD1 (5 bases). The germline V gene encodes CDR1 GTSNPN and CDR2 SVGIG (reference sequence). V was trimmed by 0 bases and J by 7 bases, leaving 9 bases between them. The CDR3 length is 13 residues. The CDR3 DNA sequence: TGTGCCTGGAGTGTAGTTAGGGGTGAAAAACTGTTTTTT. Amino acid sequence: CAWSVVRGEKLFF.

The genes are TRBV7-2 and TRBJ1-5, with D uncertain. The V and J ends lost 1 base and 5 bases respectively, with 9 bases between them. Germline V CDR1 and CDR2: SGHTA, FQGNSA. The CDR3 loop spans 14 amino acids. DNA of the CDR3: TGTGCCAGCAGCTTAGGTGAGCTGTATCAGCCCCAGCATTTT. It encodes CASSLGELYQPQHF.

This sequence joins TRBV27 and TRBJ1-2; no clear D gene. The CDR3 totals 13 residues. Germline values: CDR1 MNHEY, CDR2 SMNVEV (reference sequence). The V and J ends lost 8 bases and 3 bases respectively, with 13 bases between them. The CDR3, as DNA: TGTGCCAGCCGCTCCGCCACAGACTATGGCTACACCTTC. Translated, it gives CASRSATDYGYTF.

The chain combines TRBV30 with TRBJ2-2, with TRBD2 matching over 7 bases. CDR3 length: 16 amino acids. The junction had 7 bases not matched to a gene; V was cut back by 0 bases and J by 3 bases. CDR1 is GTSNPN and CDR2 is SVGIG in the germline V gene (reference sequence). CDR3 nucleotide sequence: TGTGCCTGGAGTGTACGCGGACTAGGTTACACCGGGGAGCTGTTTTTT. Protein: CAWSVRGLGYTGELFF. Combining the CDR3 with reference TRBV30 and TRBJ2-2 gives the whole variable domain SQTIHQWPATLVQPVGSPLSLECTVEGTSNPNLYWYRQAAGRGLQLLFYSVGIGQISSEVPQNLSASRPQDRQFILSSKKLLLSDSGFYLCAWSVRGLGYTGELFFGEGSRLTVL.

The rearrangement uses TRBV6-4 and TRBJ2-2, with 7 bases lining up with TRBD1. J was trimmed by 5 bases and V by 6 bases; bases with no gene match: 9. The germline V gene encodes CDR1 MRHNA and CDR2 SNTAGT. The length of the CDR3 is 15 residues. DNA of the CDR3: TGTGCCAGCAGCTCAGGACAGGATTGGACCGGGGAGCTGTTTTTT. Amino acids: CASSSGQDWTGELFF.

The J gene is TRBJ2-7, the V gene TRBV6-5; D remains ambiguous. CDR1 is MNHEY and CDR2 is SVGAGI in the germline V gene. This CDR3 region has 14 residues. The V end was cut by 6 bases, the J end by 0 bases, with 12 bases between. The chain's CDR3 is CASSRSASSYEQYF. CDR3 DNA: TGTGCCAGCAGCCGTTCGGCTAGCTCCTACGAGCAGTACTTC.

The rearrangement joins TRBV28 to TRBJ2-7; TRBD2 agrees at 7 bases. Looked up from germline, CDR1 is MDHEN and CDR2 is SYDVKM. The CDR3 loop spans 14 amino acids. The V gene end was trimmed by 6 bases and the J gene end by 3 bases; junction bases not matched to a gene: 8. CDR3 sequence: CASSLLSGDYEQYF. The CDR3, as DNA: TGTGCCAGCAGCCTCCTCAGCGGGGACTACGAGCAGTACTTC.

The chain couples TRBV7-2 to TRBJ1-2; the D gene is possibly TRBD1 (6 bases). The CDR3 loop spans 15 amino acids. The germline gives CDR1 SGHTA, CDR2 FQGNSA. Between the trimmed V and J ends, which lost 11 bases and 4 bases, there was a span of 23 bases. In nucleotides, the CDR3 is TGTGCCTCTAGAACGGTGGCGGGGGCAGCCTATGGCTACACCTTC. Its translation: CASRTVAGAAYGYTF. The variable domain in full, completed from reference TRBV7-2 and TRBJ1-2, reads GAGVSQSPSNKVTEKGKDVELRCDPISGHTALYWYRQSLGQGLEFLIYFQGNSAPDKSGLPSDRFSAERTGGSVSTLTIQRTQQEDSAVYLCASRTVAGAAYGYTFGSGTRLTVV.

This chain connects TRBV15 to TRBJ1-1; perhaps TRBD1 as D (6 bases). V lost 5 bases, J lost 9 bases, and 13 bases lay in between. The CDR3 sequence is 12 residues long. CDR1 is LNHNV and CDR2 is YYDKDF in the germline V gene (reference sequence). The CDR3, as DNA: TGTGCCACCAGCGATAGACAGGCAAAAGCTTTCTTT. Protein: CATSDRQAKAFF. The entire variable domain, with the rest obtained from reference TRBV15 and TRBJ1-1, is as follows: DAMVIQNPRYQVTQFGKPVTLSCSQTLNHNVMYWYQQKSSQAPKLLFHYYDKDFNNEADTPDNFQSRRPNTSFCFLDIRSPGLGDTAMYLCATSDRQAKAFFGQGTRLTVV.